In this sample, the clone carrying this T cell receptor beta chain turned up once. Its matching antigen is unknown. V gave up 8 bases and J gave up 10 bases; unmatched junction bases: 13. Germline CDR1 is MNHEY and CDR2 is SMNVEV (reference sequence). CDR3 size: 16 residues. This entry comes from a study of Ad26.COV2.S vaccination and SARS-CoV-2 variants. Study-level information: The donor belonged to the COV1001 Ad26.COV2.S trial arm. Study-level points and caveats: Spike-specific TCR breadth in vaccine recipients exceeded that seen in placebo recipients. Analyses of TCR breadth and depth may have underestimated total T cell responses.

Treatment in this sample: 15 to 20 received Ad26.COV2.S at low or high dose, single or two shots; a few received placebo; per-sample allocation not given. Day 63 after the first injection of vaccine or placebo was the sampling time. Vaccination employed an Ad26 vector expressing the Wuhan-strain SARS-CoV-2 spike. Using immunoSEQ multiplex PCR, the repertoire was profiled, and TCRdb retains in-frame clones only, with some absent. The table lists roughly 400,000 clones, roughly 90% of them singletons. This chain joins TRBV27 and TRBJ2-1; 14 positions agree with TRBD2. This clonotype was obtained from a person aged 18-65 years who received the Ad26.COV2.S COVID-19 vaccine or a placebo. Sequenced material: peripheral blood, taken in a trial of Ad26.COV2.S vaccine versus placebo. CDR3 DNA sequence: TGTGCCAGCGGAAGAGGCGGGACTAGCGGGAGTTGGGAGCAGTTCTTC. As protein: CASGRGGTSGSWEQFF.